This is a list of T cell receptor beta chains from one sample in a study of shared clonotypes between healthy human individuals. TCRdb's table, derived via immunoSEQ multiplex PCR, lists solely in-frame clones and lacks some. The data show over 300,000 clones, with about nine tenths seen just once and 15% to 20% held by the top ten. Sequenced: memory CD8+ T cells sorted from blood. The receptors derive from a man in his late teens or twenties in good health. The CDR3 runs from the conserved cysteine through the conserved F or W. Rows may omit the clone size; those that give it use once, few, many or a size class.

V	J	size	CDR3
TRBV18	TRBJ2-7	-	CASSPGTSYEQYF
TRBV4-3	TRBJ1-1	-	CASTAFGGNTEAFF
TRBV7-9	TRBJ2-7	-	CASSPRGSGTEQYF
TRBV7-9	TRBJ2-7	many	CASSLAPAAAYEQYF
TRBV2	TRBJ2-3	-	CVNRVYGTDTQYF
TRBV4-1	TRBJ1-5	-	CASSQGKGEVSSNQPQHF
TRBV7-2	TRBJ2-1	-	CASSQFTNNEQFF
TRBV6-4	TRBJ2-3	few	CASSVGGKDTQYF
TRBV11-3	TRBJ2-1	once	CASSFLAGGLNEQFF
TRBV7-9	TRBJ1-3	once	CASSSGGSGNTIYF
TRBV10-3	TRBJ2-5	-	CATAGTNQETQYF
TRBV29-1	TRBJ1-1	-	CSVEISGKQAEAFF
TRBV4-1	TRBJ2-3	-	CASSQDRGDTQYF
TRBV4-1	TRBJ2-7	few	CASTPGQGVIDEQYF
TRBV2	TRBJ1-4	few	CASSEGASRINEKLFF
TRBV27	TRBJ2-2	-	CASSPTGTRGTGELFF
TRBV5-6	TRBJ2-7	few	CASSWTGGGEQYF
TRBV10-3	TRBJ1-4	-	CAISEEGQGEGKLFF
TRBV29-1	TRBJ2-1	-	CSVVPLATLYNEQFF
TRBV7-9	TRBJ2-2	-	CASSSQGGINTGELFF
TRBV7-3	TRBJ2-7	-	CASSQGLAVSSYEQYF
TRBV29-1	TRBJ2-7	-	CSVWGGGSYEQYF
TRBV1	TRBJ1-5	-	CTSSQDREWGNQPQHF
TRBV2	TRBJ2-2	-	CASSEWTINTGELFF
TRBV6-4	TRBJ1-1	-	CASSDAGGVMNTEAFF
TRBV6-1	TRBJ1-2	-	CASNGNNYGYTF
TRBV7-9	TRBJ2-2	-	CASSFKLAGADTGELFF
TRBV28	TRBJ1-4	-	CASSLGASTNEKLFF
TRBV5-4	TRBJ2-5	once	CASSFTRTSGETQYF
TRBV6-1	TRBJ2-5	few	CASSGTLGEKETQYF
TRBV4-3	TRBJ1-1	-	CASSPETVMNTEAFF
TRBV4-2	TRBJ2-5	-	CASSQDLRETQYF
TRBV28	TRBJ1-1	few	CASSLQENTEAFF
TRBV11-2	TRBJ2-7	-	CASSLSGEHSYEQYF
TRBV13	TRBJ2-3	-	CASSLMRAQLYF
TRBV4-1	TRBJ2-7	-	CASSHIGQGPFYF
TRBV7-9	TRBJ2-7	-	CASSLAGVYPYEQYF
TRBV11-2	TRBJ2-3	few	CASSLPASTGDTQYF
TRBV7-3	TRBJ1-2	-	CASSLKYGGGYTF
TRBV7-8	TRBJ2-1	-	CASSLGVAGVGNEQFF
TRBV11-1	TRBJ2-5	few	CASSLVPGLLETQYF
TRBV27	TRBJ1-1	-	CASKVGTGWNTEAFF
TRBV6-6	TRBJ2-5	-	CASSPWGETQYF
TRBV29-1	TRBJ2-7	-	CSAAGGSSYEQYF
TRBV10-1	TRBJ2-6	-	CASTWGQRFSGANVLTF
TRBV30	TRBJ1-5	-	CAWSVRWADRSPNQPQHF
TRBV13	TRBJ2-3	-	CASSDGTPEDTQYF
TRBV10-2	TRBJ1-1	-	CASSEGRRNTEAFF
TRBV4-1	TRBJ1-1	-	CASSQVGLGLEAFF